Presented here are 20 T cell receptor beta chains from one specimen sequenced in a study of T cells in Graves' hyperthyroidism and ophthalmopathy. TCR beta CDR3 regions were amplified from RNA transcripts. TCR CDR3 underwent first-round RT-PCR with the HTBI primer set. TCRdb ran MiXCR on the multiplex PCR reads and lists one entry per CDR3 protein. The data show under 650,000 distinct CDR3 sequences, around 15% seen once. The specimen was blood. All receptors come from a woman in her twenties or thirties with Graves' hyperthyroidism.

This clonotype was recorded at least ten times. The chain links TRBV28 to TRBJ1-2; TRBD1 matches 9 bases. The CDR3 has 14 residues. The trim removed 3 bases at V and 4 bases at J, leaving 3 bases unmatched. Germline V gives CDR1 MDHEN, CDR2 SYDVKM. The CDR3 loop reads CASSFTDRGYGYTF. The CDR3 DNA reads TGTGCCAGCAGTTTTACGGACAGGGGCTATGGCTACACCTTC.

This clonotype occurred many times. The gene calls are TRBV20-1 and TRBJ2-5; TRBD2 matches 8 bases. CDR1 is DFQATT and CDR2 is SNEGSKA in the germline V gene (reference sequence). Trimming cost V 3 bases and J 5 bases; bases outside gene matches: 11. This CDR3 is built from 15 residues. The CDR3 spells CSARTGGPNPETQYF. CDR3 DNA: TGCAGTGCTAGGACGGGAGGGCCGAATCCCGAGACCCAGTACTTC.

This clonotype was seen repeatedly, ten times or more. The chain uses TRBV11-2 and TRBJ2-7; possibly TRBD2 for D (5 bases). The V end lost 4 bases, the J end lost 7 bases, and 14 bases lay between the germline ends. The germline CDR1 and CDR2 sequences are SGHAT and FQNNGV. CDR3 length: 13 residues. The CDR3 region is CASSSEEGGEQYF. CDR3 nucleotides: TGTGCCAGCAGCTCGGAAGAAGGCGGGGAGCAGTACTTC. Filled out from reference TRBV11-2 and TRBJ2-7, the complete variable domain reads EAGVAQSPRYKIIEKRQSVAFWCNPISGHATLYWYQQILGQGPKLLIQFQNNGVVDDSQLPKDRFSAERLKGVDSTLKIQPAKLEDSAVYLCASSSEEGGEQYFGPGTRLTVT.

With regard to this clonotype: Compared with germline, one end of the junction differs, possibly owing to a read error. J is TRBJ2-3 and V is TRBV7-6; D remains unclear. The CDR3 contains 12 residues. Germline CDR1 SGHVS, CDR2 FNYEAQ. DNA of the CDR3: TGTGCCAGCAGCCCGAAGGGTGATATGCAGTATTTT. Protein product: CASSPKGDMQYF.

The V gene is TRBV20-1, the J gene TRBJ2-3; 9 nucleotides agree with TRBD1. Germline assignment: CDR1 DFQATT and CDR2 SNEGSKA (reference sequence). CDR3 size: 18 residues. V shed 1 base, J shed 2 bases, and the junction held 13 bases outside the gene matches. CDR3 sequence reads: CSARVLGGTGQITDTQYF. In nucleotides, the CDR3 is TGCAGTGCTAGAGTCTTAGGGGGGACAGGGCAAATCACAGATACGCAGTATTTT.

To note about this clonotype: Given a much more abundant clone one base away, this may be a read error. The rearrangement joins TRBV28 to TRBJ2-2; perhaps TRBD2 as D (6 bases). Germline V gives CDR1 MDHEN, CDR2 SYDVKM. CDR3 size: 12 residues. CDR3 residues: CATLKQPGGLFF. CDR3 DNA: TGTGCCACCCTAAAGCAGCCCGGGGGGCTGTTTTTT.

The chain is built from TRBV28 and TRBJ2-1, with 7 positions matching TRBD2. Germline V lookup: CDR1 MDHEN, CDR2 SYDVKM. Losses at the gene ends were 7 bases for V and 4 bases for J; bases not matched to a gene: 7. This CDR3 has 14 residues. The CDR3 DNA is TGTGCCAGCAACCATGGGGGGGAGTACAATGAGCAGTTCTTC. This gives the protein CASNHGGEYNEQFF.

This clonotype was counted a few times. The chain uses TRBV29-1 and TRBJ2-7, with TRBD1 matching over 7 bases. The ends lost 8 bases at V and 4 bases at J; junction bases unmatched: 11. Germline-derived CDR1 and CDR2 are SQVTM and ANQGSEA. CDR3 size: 13 residues. CDR3 in amino acids: CSFLGTENYEQYF. For the CDR3, the DNA is TGCAGCTTCCTAGGGACAGAGAATTACGAGCAGTACTTC.

With respect to this clonotype: A much bigger clone sits one base away, suggesting this may be a read error. CDR3 in amino acids: CARSLGGKETQYF. CDR3 nucleotide sequence: TGTGCCCGGAGTTTAGGCGGGAAGGAGACCCAGTACTTC. The rearrangement joins TRBV30 to TRBJ2-5, with D tentatively TRBD2 (6 bases). This CDR3 spans 13 amino acids. CDR1 and CDR2 from the germline V gene are GTSNPN and SVGIG (reference sequence).

Ten or more counts support this clonotype. The chain is built from TRBV6-1 and TRBJ2-1; 9 bases agree with TRBD1. The CDR3 length is 13 residues. Trimming cost V 8 bases and J 3 bases; bases outside gene matches: 2. From germline, CDR1 is MNHNS and CDR2 SASEGT. DNA for the CDR3: TGTGCCAGCGGGGACAGGGTCTACAATGAGCAGTTCTTC. This sequence encodes CASGDRVYNEQFF.

V gene TRBV28 combines with J gene TRBJ2-5; 12 bases are a match to TRBD1. This CDR3 contains 17 residues. The J segment lost 2 bases and the V segment lost 5 bases, leaving 9 bases of the junction unmatched. Germline V CDR1 and CDR2: MDHEN, SYDVKM. DNA of the CDR3: TGTGCCAGCAGTCCCGGGGGGACAGGGGGCCATCAAGAGACCCAGTACTTC. It is translated as CASSPGGTGGHQETQYF.

V gene TRBV6-5 combines with J gene TRBJ2-5, with 9 bases aligning to TRBD2. This CDR3 spans 13 amino acids. The V segment lost 2 bases and the J segment 14 bases; nucleotides outside the gene matches: 9. Per germline, CDR1 MNHEY and CDR2 SVGAGI. The CDR3 region is CASSYRGGRDFYF. The DNA for the CDR3 is TGTGCCAGCAGTTACAGGGGCGGGAGGGACTTTTACTTC.

The CDR3 bases are TGCGCCAGCAGCCCAGGGGTAGGGTCTGGCGGCTACACCTTC. This encodes CASSPGVGSGGYTF. This chain connects TRBV4-3 to TRBJ1-2, with TRBD1 as a possible D gene (6 bases). This CDR3 is 14 amino acids long. Germline V CDR1 and CDR2: LGHNA, YSLEER. V was shortened by 4 bases and J by 8 bases, with 17 bases between the two germline ends.

This clonotype was counted a few times. One junction end disagrees with the germline gene, perhaps due to a read error. The chain is built from TRBV13 and TRBJ2-5; TRBD1 matches 8 bases. The length of the CDR3 is 16 residues. Germline assignment: CDR1 PRHDT and CDR2 FYEKMQ (reference sequence). CDR3 sequence reads: CASSIGQGGLGETQYF. The CDR3 DNA reads as TGTGCCAGCAGCATAGGACAGGGTGGTTTGGGAGAGACCCAGTACTTC.

The rearrangement links TRBV29-1 to TRBJ1-5, with D tentatively TRBD1 (5 bases). Trimming pared 6 bases from V and 8 bases from J, leaving 8 bases between. The germline gives CDR1 SQVTM, CDR2 ANQGSEA. The CDR3 runs 10 residues. In DNA form, the CDR3 reads TGCAGCGTGGGACCGGAGCCCCAGCATTTT. Amino acids: CSVGPEPQHF.

This clonotype was detected ten times or more. The V and J genes are TRBV6-2 or TRBV6-3 and TRBJ2-1; 10 nucleotides match TRBD2. The V gene's germline CDR1 is MNHEY and CDR2 SVGEGT. CDR3 length: 16 amino acids. Trimming at V came to 2 bases and at J to 5 bases, leaving 6 bases not matched to a gene. Written as DNA, the CDR3 is TGTGCCAGCAGTTACCTAGCGGGAGTTTATGACAATGAGCAGTTCTTC. It specifies CASSYLAGVYDNEQFF.

The chain uses TRBV3-1 and TRBJ1-3; 9 bases map to TRBD1. CDR1 and CDR2 from the germline V gene are LGHDT and YNNKEL (reference sequence). The junction had 4 bases not matched to a gene; V was cut back by 3 bases and J by 4 bases. There are 15 residues in the CDR3. The CDR3 sequence is CASSQTGTGGNTIYF. The CDR3 nucleotides are TGTGCCAGCAGCCAGACCGGGACAGGGGGAAACACCATATATTTT.

This clonotype showed up many times. The chain carries TRBV3-1 and TRBJ2-1, with 8 bases lining up with TRBD2. Per the germline V gene, CDR1 is LGHDT and CDR2 is YNNKEL (reference sequence). CDR3 length: 14 residues. Trimming cost V 7 bases and J 10 bases; bases outside gene matches: 12. The CDR3 reads CASNNPGTRGEQFF. The CDR3 coding sequence is TGTGCCAGCAATAATCCCGGGACTAGGGGAGAGCAGTTCTTC.

This clonotype was observed at least ten times. The chain links TRBV30 to TRBJ1-2; no clear D. Germline V gene sequence: CDR1 GTSNPN, CDR2 SVGIG (reference sequence). The CDR3 is 12 amino acids. The V end was cut by 4 bases, the J end by 3 bases, with 9 bases between. The CDR3 sequence: CAWIGMDYGYTF. In DNA, the CDR3 is TGTGCCTGGATTGGGATGGACTATGGCTACACCTTC.

The chain employs TRBV6-1 and TRBJ2-3; 10 bases are shared with TRBD2. CDR3 size: 17 residues. The V gene end was trimmed by 6 bases and the J gene end by 5 bases; junction bases not matched to a gene: 14. Germline CDR1 reads MNHNS; CDR2 reads SASEGT. CDR3 DNA sequence: TGTGCCAGCAGGGCTCCTAGCGGGAGAAGAGGGGGAGATACGCAGTATTTT. This translates into CASRAPSGRRGGDTQYF.